This TCR beta chain derives from a study of OX40 agonist ivuxolimab in advanced cancers. Background on the study: Patients got intravenous ivuxolimab at 0.01 to 10 mg/kg every 2 weeks. Of mixed ages from about 20 to 80 and averaging about 60 years, the group was around 78% male. Participants could have had prior anti-PD-1, anti-PD-L1 or anti-CTLA-4 therapy, and approximately 40% had some.

At cycle 4 day 1, cycle 7 day 1, and baseline, blood was sampled. The protocol was immunoSEQ multiplex PCR, while the TCRdb copy is restricted to in-frame clones and leaves out a portion. In the table there are 50,000 to 65,000 clones, less than 90% of which are singletons. This clone appeared once. Sequencing used CD4+ or CD8+ T cells sorted from blood, obtained in a trial of the OX40 agonist ivuxolimab. The origin of this receptor is an adult with an advanced solid tumor such as melanoma, head and neck, liver or kidney cancer.

Here the CDR3 reads CASSSPPEGTEAFF. DNA for the CDR3: TGTGCCAGCAGTTCCCCCCCGGAGGGGACTGAAGCTTTCTTT. The chain couples TRBV28 to TRBJ1-1, with D tentatively TRBD1 (5 bases). V lost 4 bases and J 5 bases, leaving 14 bases between the germline ends. Germline values: CDR1 MDHEN, CDR2 SYDVKM. CDR3 length: 14 residues.